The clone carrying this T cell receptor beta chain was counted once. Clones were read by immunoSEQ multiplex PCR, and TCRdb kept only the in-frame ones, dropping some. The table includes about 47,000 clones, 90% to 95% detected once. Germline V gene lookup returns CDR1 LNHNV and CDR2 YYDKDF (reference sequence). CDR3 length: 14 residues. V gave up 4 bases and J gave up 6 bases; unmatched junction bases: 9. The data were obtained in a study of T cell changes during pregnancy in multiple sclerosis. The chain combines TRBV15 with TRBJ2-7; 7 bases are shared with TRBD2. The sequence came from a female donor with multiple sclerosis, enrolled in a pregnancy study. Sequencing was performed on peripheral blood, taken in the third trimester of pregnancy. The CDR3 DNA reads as TGTGCCACCAGCACCCCTGGGAGGGTTTCCGAGCAGTACTTC. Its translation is CATSTPGRVSEQYF.